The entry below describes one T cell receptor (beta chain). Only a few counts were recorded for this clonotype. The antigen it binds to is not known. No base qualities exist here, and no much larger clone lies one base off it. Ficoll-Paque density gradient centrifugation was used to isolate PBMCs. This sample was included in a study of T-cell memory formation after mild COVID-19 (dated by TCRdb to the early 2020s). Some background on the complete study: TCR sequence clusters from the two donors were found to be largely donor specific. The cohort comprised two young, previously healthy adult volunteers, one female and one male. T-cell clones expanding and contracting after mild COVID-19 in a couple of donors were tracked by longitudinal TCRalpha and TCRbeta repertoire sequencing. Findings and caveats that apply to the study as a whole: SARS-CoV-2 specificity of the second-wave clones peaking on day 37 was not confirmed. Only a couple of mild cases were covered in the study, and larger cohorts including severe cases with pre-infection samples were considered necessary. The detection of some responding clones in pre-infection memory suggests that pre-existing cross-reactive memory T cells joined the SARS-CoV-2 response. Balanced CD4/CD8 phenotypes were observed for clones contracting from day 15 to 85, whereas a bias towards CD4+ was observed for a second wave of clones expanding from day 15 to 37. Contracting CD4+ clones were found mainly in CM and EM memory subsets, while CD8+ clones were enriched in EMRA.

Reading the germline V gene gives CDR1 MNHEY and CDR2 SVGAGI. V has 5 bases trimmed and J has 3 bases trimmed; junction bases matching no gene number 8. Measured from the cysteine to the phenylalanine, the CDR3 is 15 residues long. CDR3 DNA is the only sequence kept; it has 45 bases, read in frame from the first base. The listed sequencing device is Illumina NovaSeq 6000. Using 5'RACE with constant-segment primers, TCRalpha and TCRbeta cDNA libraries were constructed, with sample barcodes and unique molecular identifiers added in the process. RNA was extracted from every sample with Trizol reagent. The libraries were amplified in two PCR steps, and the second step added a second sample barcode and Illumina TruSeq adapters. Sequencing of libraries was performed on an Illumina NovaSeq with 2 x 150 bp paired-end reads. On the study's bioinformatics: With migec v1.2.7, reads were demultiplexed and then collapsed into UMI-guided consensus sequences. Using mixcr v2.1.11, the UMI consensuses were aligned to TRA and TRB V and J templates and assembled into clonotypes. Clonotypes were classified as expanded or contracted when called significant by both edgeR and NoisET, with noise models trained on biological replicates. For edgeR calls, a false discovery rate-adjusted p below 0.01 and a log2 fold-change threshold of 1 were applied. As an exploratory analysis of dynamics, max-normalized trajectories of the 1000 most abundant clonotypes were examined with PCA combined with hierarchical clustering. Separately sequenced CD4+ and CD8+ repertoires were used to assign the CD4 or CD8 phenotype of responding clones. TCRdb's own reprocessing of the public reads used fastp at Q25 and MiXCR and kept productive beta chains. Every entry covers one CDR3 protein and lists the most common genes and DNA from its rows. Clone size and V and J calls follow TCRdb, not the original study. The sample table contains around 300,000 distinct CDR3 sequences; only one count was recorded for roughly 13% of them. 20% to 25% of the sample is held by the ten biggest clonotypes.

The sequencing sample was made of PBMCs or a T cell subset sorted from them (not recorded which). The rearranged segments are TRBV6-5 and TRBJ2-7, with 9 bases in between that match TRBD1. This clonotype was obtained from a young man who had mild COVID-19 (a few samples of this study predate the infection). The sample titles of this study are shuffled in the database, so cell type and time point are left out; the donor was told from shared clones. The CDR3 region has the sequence CASSRQPGQGYEQYF. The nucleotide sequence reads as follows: TGTGCCAGCAGTCGCCAGCCGGGACAGGGCTACGAGCAGTACTTC.